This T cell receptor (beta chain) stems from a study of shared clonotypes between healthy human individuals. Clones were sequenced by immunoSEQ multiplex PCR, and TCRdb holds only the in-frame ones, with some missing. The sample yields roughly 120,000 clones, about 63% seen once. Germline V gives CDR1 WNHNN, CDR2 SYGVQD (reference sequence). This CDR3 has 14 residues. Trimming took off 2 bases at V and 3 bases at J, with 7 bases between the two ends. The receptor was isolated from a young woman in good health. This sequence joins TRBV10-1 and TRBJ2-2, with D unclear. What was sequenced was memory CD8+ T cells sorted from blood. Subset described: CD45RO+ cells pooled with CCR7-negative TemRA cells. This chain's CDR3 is CASSEQYDTGELFF. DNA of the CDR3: TGCGCCAGCAGTGAGCAGTATGACACCGGGGAGCTGTTTTTT.